A selection of T cell receptor beta chains follows, all from one sample in a study of neoadjuvant anti-PD-1 for oral cavity cancer. TCRdb keeps only in-frame clones here, not all; method: immunoSEQ multiplex PCR. The top ten hold approximately 2.5% of the sample, which has about 14,000 clones, roughly 77% seen once. The sequencing here drew on PBMCs, taken after nivolumab (anti-PD-1) treatment. The receptors were sampled from a person aged 35 to 85 with oral cavity squamous cell carcinoma. The CDR3 runs from the conserved cysteine through the conserved F or W. The order of the fields is J gene, V gene, D gene, clone size, CDR3 protein, CDR3 DNA. D genes are given only for firm matches. Clone size, where shown, is once, few, many, or a class for clones that have expanded.

>TRBJ2-7|TRBV5-4|TRBD1|.
CASSSQTGNYEQYF
TGTGCCAGCAGCAGTCAGACAGGGAACTACGAGCAGTACTTC
>TRBJ2-7|TRBV7-6|.|.
CASSLGSLAAQGEQYF
TGTGCCAGCAGCTTAGGGAGCCTAGCGGCACAGGGCGAGCAGTACTTC
>TRBJ1-4|TRBV10-1|.|.
CATSADRNEKLFF
TGCGCCACCTCAGCAGACAGAAATGAAAAACTGTTTTTT
>TRBJ1-5|TRBV2|.|.
CASSRGSVSNQPQHF
TGTGCCAGCAGTCGGGGAAGTGTAAGCAATCAGCCCCAGCATTTT
>TRBJ1-3|TRBV25-1|.|few
CASSENRNTIYF
TGTGCCAGCAGCGAGAACAGGAACACCATATATTTT
>TRBJ1-3|TRBV7-8|.|.
CASSLDSSGNTIYF
TGTGCCAGCAGCTTAGACAGCTCTGGAAACACCATATATTTT
>TRBJ2-3|TRBV18|.|.
CASSSTDTQYF
TGTGCCAGCTCAAGCACAGATACGCAGTATTTT
>TRBJ2-2|TRBV7-8|.|.
CASSPRRVNTGELFF
TGTGCCAGCAGCCCACGCAGGGTTAACACCGGGGAGCTGTTTTTT
>TRBJ2-3|TRBV7-2|.|.
CASSLGRGSDTQYF
TGTGCCAGCAGCTTAGGTCGGGGTTCAGATACGCAGTATTTT
>TRBJ2-7|TRBV7-9|.|.
CASSYRPLLTGSSYEQYF
TGTGCCAGCAGCTATCGACCCCTCCTAACGGGCAGCTCCTACGAGCAGTACTTC